The T cell receptor (beta chain) described here comes from a study of post-analysis software for immune sequencing data. This clonotype came up a few times. Its antigen is as yet unknown. Unique molecular identifiers were present in the TCR beta cDNA libraries. Roughly 0.5 million cDNA molecules were obtained from approximately 0.91 to 9.4 million T cells. TCRdb reanalysed the PCR reads using MiXCR and keeps one entry per CDR3 protein. Among roughly 800,000 distinct CDR3 sequences listed, about half were seen once. General study findings and limits: Compared with controls, patients had more of roughly 5 TRBV segments, including TRBV5-6, TRBV5-1 and TRBV20-1.

This CDR3 region has 14 residues. V lost 11 bases and J 6 bases, leaving 20 bases between the germline ends. CDR1 is LGHNA, CDR2 YNFKEQ, per germline. The sequencing sample was made of blood. This sequence joins TRBV4-2 and TRBJ2-1, with D possibly being TRBD1 (6 bases). The sequence came from a girl aged 10 to 17 with multiple sclerosis. The DNA for the CDR3 is TGTGCCTCCCAAGGGGGACGGCGGACCAATGAGCAGTTCTTC. It specifies CASQGGRRTNEQFF.